This T cell receptor (beta chain) appears in the sequencing data of a study of T cell responses to AZD1222 COVID-19 vaccine. General observations from the study: After two AZD1222 doses, spike-specific TCR breadth and depth rose versus day 0. Baseline testing showed seropositivity in only a handful of AZD1222 recipients. Nearly half of unique spike-specific TCRs reportedly avoided B.1.351 and B.1.1.7 mutated regions. Among the donors, most were white British and more were female, and clonal diversity was possibly underestimated.

Concerning this clone: Its antigen is not known.

Trimming cost V 3 bases and J 2 bases, with 22 bases left between them. Germline V gives CDR1 SEHNR, CDR2 FQNEAQ (reference sequence). The CDR3 covers 18 residues. Repertoires were generated with immunoSEQ multiplex PCR, while TCRdb's copy carries only in-frame clones and drops some. This table has 50,000 to 85,000 clones, about four fifths appearing once. This receptor was taken from an adult in good health. This sample comprised peripheral blood, obtained on day 0 of MenACWY control vaccination. The V gene is TRBV7-9, the J gene TRBJ2-5; a weak D match, TRBD1 (6 bases). The CDR3 region is CASSFSVGVGGLQETQYF. The CDR3 DNA reads as TGTGCCAGCAGCTTTTCTGTCGGGGTAGGGGGATTACAAGAGACCCAGTACTTC.